This entry lists 15 T cell receptor beta chains sequenced from one sample in a study of T cell changes during pregnancy in multiple sclerosis. Libraries were prepared by immunoSEQ multiplex PCR; TCRdb keeps only in-frame clonotypes and omits some of them. The sample comprises some 93,000 clones, almost 95% of which are singletons, and more than 2% rests with the top ten. Sequenced here: peripheral blood, sampled after pregnancy. The source of these receptors is a female donor with multiple sclerosis, enrolled in a pregnancy study.

V gene TRBV6-5 combines with J gene TRBJ2-1; D is undetermined. Germline V gene data show CDR1 as MNHEY and CDR2 as SVGAGI. The V end lost 6 bases, the J end lost 0 bases, and 12 bases lay between the germline ends. The CDR3 totals 15 residues. The CDR3 DNA reads as TGTGCCAGCAGCTTAACACCAATCTCCTACAATGAGCAGTTCTTC. This codes for CASSLTPISYNEQFF.

The chain carries TRBV6-5 and TRBJ1-1; 7 nucleotides agree with TRBD1. The CDR3 has 15 amino acids. Germline assignment: CDR1 MNHEY and CDR2 SVGAGI. V shed 1 base and J 1 base; nucleotides not matched to a gene: 3. The CDR3 is CASSYYGTENTEAFF. In nucleotides, the CDR3 is TGTGCCAGCAGTTACTACGGGACAGAGAACACTGAAGCTTTCTTT.

V is TRBV2 and J is TRBJ2-7; 7 bases fit TRBD1. The CDR3 has 13 residues. V was clipped by 6 bases and J by 1 base; unmatched bases: 3. CDR1 is SNHLY and CDR2 is FYNNEI in the germline V gene. The CDR3 is CASSRQGSYEQYF. For the CDR3, the DNA is TGTGCCAGCAGCCGACAGGGTTCCTACGAGCAGTACTTC.

The chain combines TRBV15 with TRBJ1-2; 7 bases are a match to TRBD1. This CDR3 has 13 amino acids. In germline, CDR1 is LNHNV, CDR2 YYDKDF (reference sequence). The junction had 2 bases not matched to a gene; V was cut back by 1 base and J by 6 bases. The CDR3 is CATSRVGTDGYTF. As DNA, the CDR3 is TGTGCCACCAGCAGAGTGGGGACAGATGGCTACACCTTC.

This chain joins TRBV29-1 and TRBJ2-5; tentative D call: TRBD2 (5 bases). V lost 2 bases to trimming and J lost 7 bases, with 20 bases between them. Per the germline V gene, CDR1 is SQVTM and CDR2 is ANQGSEA. The CDR3 consists of 15 residues. Here the CDR3 DNA reads TGCAGCGTTGAAACCCGCCCCTCTCCTCGGGGGACCCAGTACTTC. Encoded protein: CSVETRPSPRGTQYF. The full variable domain, its missing parts supplied by reference TRBV29-1 and TRBJ2-5, is SAVISQKPSRDICQRGTSLTIQCQVDSQVTMMFWYRQQPGQSLTLIATANQGSEATYESGFVIDKFPISRPNLTFSTLTVSNMSPEDSSIYLCSVETRPSPRGTQYFGPGTRLLVL.

The chain couples TRBV7-6 to TRBJ1-6; 7 bases line up with TRBD1. The CDR3 runs to 14 residues. J was trimmed by 9 bases and V by 5 bases; bases with no gene match: 7. Germline CDR1 is SGHVS and CDR2 is FNYEAQ. CDR3 nucleotide sequence: TGTGCCAGCAGCCCTGGAGGGGGCTTTTCACCCCTCCACTTT. Translation: CASSPGGGFSPLHF.

This chain connects TRBV4-1 to TRBJ2-5; 10 nucleotides line up with TRBD2. This CDR3 is 16 amino acids long. V dropped 3 bases and J dropped 4; count of bases not matched to a gene: 8. The germline gives CDR1 MGHRA, CDR2 YSYEKL. The CDR3 here is CASSQGSLAGGETQYF. For the CDR3, the DNA is TGCGCCAGCAGCCAGGGATCTTTAGCGGGAGGAGAGACCCAGTACTTC.

This chain uses TRBV5-1 with TRBJ1-2; D gene uncertain. V dropped 0 bases and J dropped 4 bases, with 13 bases sitting between them. Germline V gives CDR1 SGHRS, CDR2 YFSETQ. The CDR3 is 15 residues long. DNA for the CDR3: TGCGCCAGCAGCTTGGCCGGGAGTCCCATCTATGGCTACACCTTC. This sequence encodes CASSLAGSPIYGYTF.

The V call is TRBV27, the J call TRBJ1-4; D uncertain. V was pared by 5 bases and J by 3 bases, with 10 bases between. This CDR3 region has 14 residues. Germline V gene sequence: CDR1 MNHEY, CDR2 SMNVEV (reference sequence). The CDR3 bases are TGTGCCAGCAGTAATCCGGGATCTAATGAAAAACTGTTTTTT. Translating gives CASSNPGSNEKLFF.

This chain links TRBV9 with TRBJ2-1, with TRBD1 matching 7 bases. From germline, CDR1 is SGDLS and CDR2 YYNGEE. Trimming cost V 3 bases and J 6 bases; bases outside gene matches: 15. This CDR3 spans 17 amino acids. CDR3 region: CASSGVPRVRGFNEQFF. DNA of the CDR3: TGTGCCAGCAGCGGGGTTCCCAGGGTCAGGGGGTTCAATGAGCAGTTCTTC.

The chain has TRBV19 and TRBJ1-5; 7 bases are a match to TRBD1. The CDR3 is made up of 17 amino acids. Germline CDR1 is LNHDA and CDR2 is SQIVND (reference sequence). Trimming took 6 bases from V and 4 from J; bases not matched to a gene: 15. The chain's CDR3 is CASSNLEGTVLNQPQHF. The DNA for the CDR3 is TGTGCCAGTAGCAACCTCGAAGGGACAGTACTTAATCAGCCCCAGCATTTT.

The rearrangement joins TRBV5-6 to TRBJ1-3, with a possible D match to TRBD1 (5 bases). This CDR3 has 14 amino acids. Germline CDR1 reads SGHDT; CDR2 reads YYEEEE. The ends were cut back, 3 bases at V and 3 bases at J, with 10 bases in the middle. The CDR3 coding sequence is TGTGCCAGCAGCTCCCCCGGGGGTGGAAACACCATATATTTT. This sequence encodes CASSSPGGGNTIYF.

The rearrangement links TRBV18 to TRBJ1-5; the match to TRBD1 covers 9 bases. This CDR3 comprises 14 residues. CDR1 KGHSH and CDR2 LQKENI come from the germline V gene. Trimming at V came to 6 bases and at J to 8 bases, leaving 8 bases not matched to a gene. DNA for the CDR3: TGTGCCAGCTCCCAGGGACAGGGTCCTGAGCCCCAGCATTTT. The encoded protein is CASSQGQGPEPQHF.

J is TRBJ1-6 and V is TRBV7-9; D not certain. CDR1 is SEHNR and CDR2 is FQNEAQ in the germline V gene (reference sequence). The CDR3 runs 14 residues. V was pared by 6 bases and J by 7 bases, with 13 bases between. Here the CDR3 DNA reads TGTGCCAGCAGACCGACGGGATCCAATTCACCCCTCCACTTT. Translation gives CASRPTGSNSPLHF.

This chain uses TRBV6-5 with TRBJ2-5; a possible D gene is TRBD1 (6 bases). The germline V gene has CDR1 MNHEY and CDR2 SVGAGI. The V and J ends lost 7 bases and 4 bases respectively, with 19 bases between them. The CDR3 loop spans 15 amino acids. The CDR3 DNA reads as TGTGCCAGCACCCAGGGCAGGGGCCGGGGAGAGACCCAGTACTTC. Protein: CASTQGRGRGETQYF.